This TCR beta chain was observed in a study of siplizumab effects on memory and regulatory T cells. Kept together in coculture, the mixed lymphocyte reaction cells spent about 6 days at 37°C. Overall study results and limits: Proliferating siplizumab-culture Tregs lacked confirmation of suppressive function.

Some clones are missing from TCRdb's copy, which holds only in-frame ones; the method was immunoSEQ multiplex PCR. This table has thousands of clones, 45% to 60% appearing once. This clone was counted between two and nine times. Its antigen is as yet unknown. The origin of this receptor is a human donor in good health; the cells came from an allogeneic mixed lymphocyte reaction. Some clones in this sample may be carry-over from other donors' samples. The sequencing sample was made of CFSE-low (dividing) CD4+ T cells sorted from an allogeneic mixed lymphocyte reaction.

The CDR3 coding sequence is TGCAGCGTTGAAGAAGCGGGACTTAGGGCTTTCTTT. This gives the protein CSVEEAGLRAFF. The chain uses TRBV29-1 and TRBJ1-1, with D possibly matching TRBD1 (5 bases). The CDR3 sequence is 12 residues long. Looked up from germline, CDR1 is SQVTM and CDR2 is ANQGSEA. The V gene lost 0 bases and the J gene lost 11 bases, with 13 bases spanning the gap.